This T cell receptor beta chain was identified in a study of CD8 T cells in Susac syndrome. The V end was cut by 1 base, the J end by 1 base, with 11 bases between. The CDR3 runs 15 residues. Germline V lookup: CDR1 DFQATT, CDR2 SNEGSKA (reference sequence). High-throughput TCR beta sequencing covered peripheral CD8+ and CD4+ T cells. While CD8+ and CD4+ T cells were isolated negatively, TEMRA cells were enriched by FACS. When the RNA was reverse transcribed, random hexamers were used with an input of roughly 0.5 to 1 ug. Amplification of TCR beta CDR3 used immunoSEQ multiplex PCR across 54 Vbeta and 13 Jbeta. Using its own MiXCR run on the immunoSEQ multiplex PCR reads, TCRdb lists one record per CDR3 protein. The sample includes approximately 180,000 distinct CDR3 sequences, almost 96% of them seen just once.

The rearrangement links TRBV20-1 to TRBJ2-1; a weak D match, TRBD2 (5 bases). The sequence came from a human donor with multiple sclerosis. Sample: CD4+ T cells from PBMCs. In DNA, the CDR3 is TGCAGTGCTAGAGTGGCGGGCCCTTCCTACAATGAGCAGTTCTTC. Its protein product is CSARVAGPSYNEQFF.